This T cell receptor (beta chain) stems from a study of CD4+ T cells in melanoma. Study results and caveats: CD8+ T cell, macrophage and B cell function reportedly correlated with neoantigen-specific CD4+ T cells.

In germline, CDR1 is SGHVS, CDR2 FNYEAQ. With 2 bases removed from V and 5 bases from J, the gap between germline ends came to 17 bases. The CDR3 length is 16 residues. Clones were read by immunoSEQ multiplex PCR, and TCRdb kept only the in-frame ones, dropping some. The repertoire consists of about 120,000 clones, with 92% occurring once and the leading ten covering around 3%. A note on this clone: Its target is unknown.

The sequencing sample was made of peripheral blood. The receptor comes from a human donor with melanoma. The gene calls are TRBV7-6 and TRBJ2-3; D possibly matches TRBD1 or TRBD2 (7 bases each). The CDR3 DNA sequence: TGTGCCAGCAGCTTATCTCGACAGGGAGGGGGAGATACGCAGTATTTT. Translating it yields CASSLSRQGGGDTQYF.